Following are 32 T cell receptor beta chains from one sample sequenced in a study of T cell responses to AZD1222 COVID-19 vaccine. Sequenced by immunoSEQ multiplex PCR; TCRdb stores in-frame clones only, minus some. The table lists 60,000 to 65,000 clones, roughly 80% of them singletons. The sample was peripheral blood, taken on day 0 of AZD1222 vaccination. These receptor sequences come from an adult in good health.

The chain couples TRBV3-1 (or the pseudogene TRBV3-2) to TRBJ1-3, with no clear D. Germline V gives CDR1 LGHDT, CDR2 YNNKEL (reference sequence). This CDR3 has 16 residues. The germline V and J ends were trimmed by 5 bases and 0 bases, with 14 bases remaining between them. CDR3 loop: CASSSGLRVSGNTIYF. The CDR3 DNA sequence: TGTGCCAGCAGCTCGGGTCTCCGCGTCTCTGGAAACACCATATATTTT.

This chain links TRBV3-1 (or the pseudogene TRBV3-2) with TRBJ1-2; 7 bases align to TRBD1. J gave up 5 bases and V 6 bases, and 6 bases lay outside the gene matches. CDR3 length equals 13 residues. Germline assignment: CDR1 LGHDT and CDR2 YNNKEL (reference sequence). The CDR3 sequence: CASSLDRVYGYTF. The CDR3 DNA follows: TGTGCCAGCAGTCTCGACAGGGTGTATGGCTACACCTTC.

This clone was recorded only once. The chain carries TRBV14 and TRBJ1-2; no clear D. The CDR3 is 14 amino acids. The V gene lost 2 bases and the J gene lost 0 bases, with 7 bases spanning the gap. Germline CDR1 SGHDN, CDR2 FVKESK. In DNA form, the CDR3 reads TGTGCCAGCAGCCAAAGAACTACTAACTATGGCTACACCTTC. Translating it yields CASSQRTTNYGYTF. Combining the CDR3 with reference TRBV14 and TRBJ1-2 gives the whole variable domain EAGVTQFPSHSVIEKGQTVTLRCDPISGHDNLYWYRRVMGKEIKFLLHFVKESKQDESGMPNNRFLAERTGGTYSTLKVQPAELEDSGVYFCASSQRTTNYGYTFGSGTRLTVV.

The chain couples TRBV12-5 to TRBJ1-2; D is perhaps TRBD1 (5 bases). This CDR3 has 12 residues. Germline V gives CDR1 LGHNT, CDR2 FRNRAP. Trimming shortened V by 5 bases and J by 5 bases, and 9 bases separated the two germline ends. The CDR3 loop is CASGRDLYGYTF. The CDR3 DNA reads as TGTGCTAGTGGTCGGGACTTGTATGGCTACACCTTC.

This chain joins TRBV11-2 and TRBJ1-1; the D is unclear. Trimming cost V 8 bases and J 5 bases, with 6 bases left between them. This CDR3 is 10 amino acids long. Germline CDR1 reads SGHAT; CDR2 reads FQNNGV. The CDR3 sequence: CASGKTEAFF. The CDR3 DNA sequence: TGTGCCAGCGGCAAGACTGAAGCTTTCTTT.

The rearrangement links TRBV5-1 to TRBJ1-2; D possibly corresponds to TRBD1 (5 bases). Germline values: CDR1 SGHRS, CDR2 YFSETQ. This CDR3 comprises 13 residues. With 3 bases removed from V and 7 bases from J, the gap between germline ends came to 13 bases. The CDR3 loop is CASSSDTGGGYTF. As DNA, the CDR3 is TGCGCCAGCAGCTCAGATACTGGGGGTGGCTACACCTTC.

DNA for the CDR3: TGTGCCAGCAAAACAGGGGGCGCGGCTAATGAAAAACTGTTTTTT. Its protein is CASKTGGAANEKLFF. The chain links TRBV2 to TRBJ1-4; 9 positions agree with TRBD1. V lost 7 bases and J lost 3; bases outside the gene matches: 6. Germline V lookup: CDR1 SNHLY, CDR2 FYNNEI. The CDR3 sequence is 15 residues long.

The chain carries TRBV10-1 and TRBJ1-1; no clear D gene. Trimming took 0 bases from V and 8 from J, leaving 7 bases between them. The CDR3 is made up of 12 amino acids. Germline assignment: CDR1 WNHNN and CDR2 SYGVQD (reference sequence). The CDR3 bases are TGCGCCAGCAGTGAGTCAGGGTACGAAGCTTTCTTT. Translating gives CASSESGYEAFF.

The chain combines TRBV7-2 with TRBJ2-3, with 7 nucleotides matching TRBD2. Germline V gives CDR1 SGHTA, CDR2 FQGNSA. J gave up 8 bases and V 4 bases, and 9 bases lay outside the gene matches. The CDR3 is 14 residues long. In DNA form, the CDR3 reads TGTGCCAGCAGCTCCCTGGCGGGGGAAGGTACGCAGTATTTT. This codes for CASSSLAGEGTQYF.

This sequence joins TRBV27 and TRBJ1-5; D is ambiguous. CDR3 size: 13 residues. Germline loops: CDR1 MNHEY, CDR2 SMNVEV (reference sequence). Trimming pared 2 bases from V and 7 bases from J, leaving 9 bases between. The CDR3 DNA sequence: TGTGCCAGCAGTTTAGAGTGGTCGCAGCCCCAGCATTTT. Protein product: CASSLEWSQPQHF.

The chain employs TRBV11-2 and TRBJ1-5, with D hard to call. This CDR3 is 13 amino acids long. V was pared by 4 bases and J by 3 bases, with 7 bases between. Germline-derived CDR1 and CDR2 are SGHAT and FQNNGV. Here the CDR3 reads CASSSGHNQPQHF. DNA of the CDR3: TGTGCCAGCAGCTCCGGGCACAATCAGCCCCAGCATTTT.

This clone was seen just once. This chain uses TRBV5-4 with TRBJ2-5; no reliable D call. Germline CDR1 reads SGHNT; CDR2 reads YYREEE (reference sequence). V was shortened by 4 bases and J by 5 bases, with 12 bases between the two germline ends. The CDR3 extends over 13 amino acids. CDR3 region: CASSTVPIETQYF. In DNA form, the CDR3 reads TGTGCCAGCAGCACAGTACCGATCGAGACCCAGTACTTC.

This clone was counted only a few times. Other DNA sequences from this sample encode an identical CDR3 as well. The rearrangement joins TRBV4-3 to TRBJ2-7; the D is unclear. Germline-derived CDR1 and CDR2 are LGHNA and YSLEER. The CDR3 runs to 13 residues. V was clipped by 0 bases and J by 4 bases, with 7 bases between them. CDR3 region: CASSQDRAYEQYF. The CDR3 DNA is TGCGCCAGCAGCCAAGATCGCGCATACGAGCAGTACTTC.

V usage is TRBV7-9 and J usage is TRBJ1-1, with D tentatively TRBD1 (6 bases). Between the trimmed V and J ends, which lost 5 bases and 3 bases, there was a span of 13 bases. CDR3 length: 14 amino acids. Germline CDR1 is SEHNR and CDR2 is FQNEAQ (reference sequence). For the CDR3, the DNA is TGTGCCAGCAGCCCGGGGGCCCTATACACTGAAGCTTTCTTT. Amino acids: CASSPGALYTEAFF.

The V call is TRBV9, the J call TRBJ2-2; 8 bases map to TRBD2. Germline CDR1 SGDLS, CDR2 YYNGEE. The CDR3 extends over 17 amino acids. V was clipped by 2 bases and J by 7 bases; unmatched bases: 13. The CDR3 nucleotides are TGTGCCAGCAGCGTTGCCCAGGGAGCGGGGGTTATCGGGGAGCTGTTTTTT. It encodes CASSVAQGAGVIGELFF.

The V gene is TRBV12-3 or TRBV12-4, the J gene TRBJ2-3; D remains ambiguous. The CDR3 length is 12 residues. V dropped 0 bases and J dropped 10 bases, with 8 bases sitting between them. The CDR3 DNA is TGTGCCAGCAGTTTAGCGACATCATCGCAGTATTTT. Residues: CASSLATSSQYF.

The chain carries TRBV5-1 and TRBJ1-1, with 8 bases matching TRBD1. With V trimmed by 5 bases and J by 7 bases, 7 bases remained unmatched. The germline V gene encodes CDR1 SGHRS and CDR2 YFSETQ. The CDR3 is 13 amino acids. In DNA form, the CDR3 reads TGCGCCAGCAGATCGACAGGGGACGGTGAAGCTTTCTTT. The encoded protein is CASRSTGDGEAFF.

V usage is TRBV4-1 and J usage is TRBJ2-7; D is perhaps TRBD1 (5 bases). V was clipped by 0 bases and J by 3 bases, with 12 bases between them. Germline CDR1 reads MGHRA; CDR2 reads YSYEKL. The CDR3 covers 15 residues. CDR3 sequence: CASSQDFRTIYEQYF. As DNA, the CDR3 is TGCGCCAGCAGCCAAGATTTTCGGACAATCTACGAGCAGTACTTC.

This clone turned up a few times. The J gene is TRBJ1-2, the V gene TRBV7-2; D is ambiguous. V shed 2 bases and J shed 6 bases, with 10 bases lying between them. The germline gives CDR1 SGHTA, CDR2 FQGNSA. The CDR3 spans 13 residues. The CDR3 DNA sequence: TGTGCCAGCAGCTTATACACAGATAATGGCTACACCTTC. Amino acid sequence: CASSLYTDNGYTF. Based on the CDR3 plus reference TRBV7-2 and TRBJ1-2, the full variable domain is GAGVSQSPSNKVTEKGKDVELRCDPISGHTALYWYRQSLGQGLEFLIYFQGNSAPDKSGLPSDRFSAERTGGSVSTLTIQRTQQEDSAVYLCASSLYTDNGYTFGSGTRLTVV.

V gene TRBV28 combines with J gene TRBJ2-4, with unresolved D. The CDR3 contains 15 residues. Trimming pared 7 bases from V and 0 bases from J, leaving 13 bases between. The germline V gene encodes CDR1 MDHEN and CDR2 SYDVKM. The CDR3 here is CASNRMGLAKNIQYF. In DNA form, the CDR3 reads TGTGCCAGCAATAGAATGGGGTTAGCCAAAAACATTCAGTACTTC.

V usage is TRBV19 and J usage is TRBJ2-2, with TRBD1 matching 9 bases. Trimming cost V 10 bases and J 0 bases; bases outside gene matches: 6. Germline CDR1 LNHDA, CDR2 SQIVND (reference sequence). The CDR3 spans 15 residues. In nucleotides, the CDR3 is TGTGCCACCCGGGGACAGGGTGCGAACACCGGGGAGCTGTTTTTT. Encoded protein: CATRGQGANTGELFF.

This clone is deemed medium-sized. CDR3 nucleotide sequence: TGTGCCAGCAGCTCCTTGAGCCCATCCCCCGGGGAGCTGTTTTTT. Encoded protein: CASSSLSPSPGELFF. The rearrangement joins TRBV9 to TRBJ2-2, with D unresolved. CDR3 size: 15 residues. The germline CDR1 and CDR2 sequences are SGDLS and YYNGEE. Trimming stripped 4 bases from V and 6 bases from J, with 16 bases between.

The chain joins TRBV7-2 to TRBJ2-7; 9 nucleotides line up with TRBD1. Germline V gives CDR1 SGHTA, CDR2 FQGNSA. J lost 1 base, V lost 4 bases, and 5 bases had no gene match. The CDR3 loop spans 15 amino acids. The chain's CDR3 is CASSSGTGWSYEQYF. Here the CDR3 DNA reads TGTGCCAGCAGCTCCGGGACAGGGTGGTCCTACGAGCAGTACTTC.

The chain links TRBV29-1 to TRBJ2-7; 8 bases are shared with TRBD1. Germline CDR1 SQVTM, CDR2 ANQGSEA. This CDR3 spans 14 amino acids. J lost 2 bases, V lost 3 bases, and 6 bases had no gene match. The CDR3 nucleotides are TGCAGCGTTGAGACAGGGGTTGGCCCCTACGAGCAGTACTTC. This encodes CSVETGVGPYEQYF.

This chain connects TRBV2 to TRBJ1-1; no clear D. Germline CDR1 SNHLY, CDR2 FYNNEI. CDR3 length equals 12 residues. V shed 1 base and J shed 8 bases, with 8 bases lying between them. The CDR3, as DNA: TGTGCCAGCAGTGAAGGCGGCGTAGAAGCTTTCTTT. Translation gives CASSEGGVEAFF.

On this clone itself: The germline gene is not matched at one end of the junction; a read error may be the cause. The CDR3 protein is CASSQGQLYGYTF. The CDR3 DNA is TGTGCCAGCAGTCAAGGACAGCTCTATGGCTACACCTTC. The V and J genes are TRBV3-1 (or the pseudogene TRBV3-2) and TRBJ1-2; TRBD1 is a possible D gene (6 bases). Looked up from germline, CDR1 is LGHDT and CDR2 is YNNKEL (reference sequence). The CDR3 is made up of 13 amino acids.

This chain connects TRBV7-9 to TRBJ2-3; D not certain. This CDR3 spans 11 amino acids. Germline lookup yields CDR1 SEHNR and CDR2 FQNEAQ (reference sequence). V was shortened by 7 bases and J by 5 bases, with 7 bases between the two germline ends. The CDR3 here is CASTPGDTQYF. In DNA, the CDR3 is TGTGCCAGCACCCCCGGAGATACGCAGTATTTT. The entire variable domain, with the rest obtained from reference TRBV7-9 and TRBJ2-3, is as follows: DTGVSQNPRHKITKRGQNVTFRCDPISEHNRLYWYRQTLGQGPEFLTYFQNEAQLEKSRLLSDRFSAERPKGSFSTLEIQRTEQGDSAMYLCASTPGDTQYFGPGTRLTVL.

CDR3 DNA sequence: TGTGCCAGTAGCCGGGCGGGAAGCAATCAGCCCCAGCATTTT. Its protein product is CASSRAGSNQPQHF. The chain carries TRBV19 and TRBJ1-5; D is uncertain. Germline V gives CDR1 LNHDA, CDR2 SQIVND (reference sequence). The V and J ends lost 6 bases and 1 base respectively, with 10 bases between them. There are 14 residues in the CDR3.

This clone was counted once. The rearrangement uses TRBV18 and TRBJ2-2; D ambiguous. The germline V and J ends were trimmed by 6 bases and 2 bases, with 22 bases remaining between them. Germline V gene data show CDR1 as KGHSH and CDR2 as LQKENI. The CDR3 totals 18 residues. DNA for the CDR3: TGTGCCAGCTCTCCCGGGTGGGCGGCAGACGTTAACACCGGGGAGCTGTTTTTT. Translation gives CASSPGWAADVNTGELFF.

The chain carries TRBV5-8 and TRBJ1-5, with D perhaps TRBD1 (5 bases). Trimming removed 4 bases from V and 6 bases from J, with 17 bases in between. Looked up from germline, CDR1 is SGHTS and CDR2 is YDEGEE. The CDR3 is made up of 15 amino acids. The CDR3 reads CASSRSRGPGQPQHF. The CDR3 DNA is TGTGCCAGCAGCCGGAGTCGGGGCCCAGGTCAGCCCCAGCATTTT.

The chain has TRBV4-3 and TRBJ1-4, with 9 bases aligning to TRBD1. Looked up from germline, CDR1 is LGHNA and CDR2 is YSLEER. The J segment lost 5 bases and the V segment lost 0 bases, leaving 16 bases of the junction unmatched. This CDR3 spans 20 amino acids. CDR3 protein: CASSQEGGRTGVVGNEKLFF. CDR3 bases: TGCGCCAGCAGCCAAGAAGGGGGGAGGACAGGGGTGGTCGGGAATGAAAAACTGTTTTTT.

This chain joins TRBV29-1 and TRBJ2-2; D gene uncertain. V lost 6 bases to trimming and J lost 1 base, with 3 bases between them. CDR3 size: 11 residues. Germline values: CDR1 SQVTM, CDR2 ANQGSEA. The chain's CDR3 is CSVKNTGELFF. CDR3 sequence (DNA): TGCAGCGTGAAGAACACCGGGGAGCTGTTTTTT.